This T cell receptor beta chain was sequenced in a study of blood T cell repertoires in COVID-19. Some clones are missing from TCRdb's copy, which holds only in-frame ones; the method was immunoSEQ multiplex PCR. Among approximately 230,000 clones, about 90% were seen once, and the ten largest hold over 12%. Per the germline V gene, CDR1 is SGHAT and CDR2 is FQNNGV. V gave up 4 bases and J gave up 4 bases, with 13 bases separating them. This CDR3 is 14 amino acids long. This clonotype was obtained from a woman in her fifties or sixties with acute COVID-19. This chain joins TRBV11-2 and TRBJ1-2; D may be TRBD1 (6 bases). Sequences were obtained from PBMCs or T cells enriched from blood (not recorded which). The CDR3 coding sequence is TGTGCCAGCAGCTCCTCCAGGGGCCTCTATGGCTACACCTTC. Translated, it gives CASSSSRGLYGYTF.